These 27 T cell receptor beta chains were all obtained from the same sample, sequenced in a study of CD8 T cells in Susac syndrome. An amount of RNA that ranged from roughly 0.5 to 1 ug was reverse transcribed with random hexamers. MiXCR was run by TCRdb on the immunoSEQ multiplex PCR reads, yielding one entry per CDR3 protein. Here the sample spans some 110,000 distinct CDR3 sequences, just under 95% being singletons. What was sequenced was CD4+ T cells from PBMCs. These receptor sequences come from a human donor in good health.

The rearrangement joins TRBV3-1 to TRBJ1-3; D possibly corresponds to TRBD1 (5 bases). This CDR3 has 17 amino acids. The V gene lost 0 bases and the J gene lost 0 bases, with 12 bases spanning the gap. Germline V gives CDR1 LGHDT, CDR2 YNNKEL (reference sequence). CDR3 region: CASSQDGAVGSGNTIYF. In DNA form, the CDR3 reads TGTGCCAGCAGCCAAGATGGGGCGGTTGGCTCTGGAAACACCATATATTTT.

This sequence joins TRBV19 and TRBJ1-4, with D possibly TRBD1 on 5 matching bases. This CDR3 comprises 17 residues. The ends were cut back, 3 bases at V and 0 bases at J, with 14 bases in the middle. In germline, CDR1 is LNHDA, CDR2 SQIVND (reference sequence). CDR3 in DNA: TGTGCCAGTAGTATCCTCGGGACGGTTGCAACTAATGAAAAACTGTTTTTT. Translating gives CASSILGTVATNEKLFF.

The chain uses TRBV3-1 and TRBJ2-2, with TRBD2 matching over 16 bases. Germline values: CDR1 LGHDT, CDR2 YNNKEL (reference sequence). The V and J ends lost 4 bases and 3 bases, in that order; junction bases with no gene match: 5. The CDR3 sequence is 18 residues long. CDR3 residues: CASSPLGLAGGDTGELFF. Written as DNA, the CDR3 is TGTGCCAGCAGCCCATTGGGACTAGCGGGAGGGGACACCGGGGAGCTGTTTTTT. The full variable domain, in which reference TRBV3-1 and TRBJ2-2 provide the parts outside the CDR3, is DTAVSQTPKYLVTQMGNDKSIKCEQNLGHDTMYWYKQDSKKFLKIMFSYNNKELIINETVPNRFSPKSPDKAHLNLHINSLELGDSAVYFCASSPLGLAGGDTGELFFGEGSRLTVL.

The V gene is TRBV20-1, the J gene TRBJ2-2; 7 bases fit TRBD2. This CDR3 has 15 amino acids. CDR1 is DFQATT, CDR2 SNEGSKA, per germline (reference sequence). J was trimmed by 1 base and V by 2 bases; bases with no gene match: 4. This CDR3 is CSARTGGLNTGELFF. CDR3 in DNA: TGCAGTGCTAGAACGGGGGGATTGAACACCGGGGAGCTGTTTTTT.

The chain employs TRBV20-1 and TRBJ2-3; no firm D call. V lost 2 bases to trimming and J lost 5 bases, with 14 bases between them. The CDR3 runs 14 residues. Germline-derived CDR1 and CDR2 are DFQATT and SNEGSKA (reference sequence). The CDR3 loop reads CSARKERGEDTQYF. CDR3 coding DNA: TGCAGTGCTAGAAAGGAGCGTGGGGAAGATACGCAGTATTTT.

This clonotype showed up just a few times. This sequence joins TRBV3-1 and TRBJ2-7; 9 nucleotides agree with TRBD1. Unmatched junction bases numbered 7, after V lost 4 bases and J lost 0 bases. CDR1 and CDR2 from the germline V gene are LGHDT and YNNKEL (reference sequence). This CDR3 contains 16 residues. Here the CDR3 reads CASSPRDRARSYEQYF. The CDR3 region has the DNA TGTGCCAGCAGCCCCCGGGACAGGGCTCGCTCCTACGAGCAGTACTTC.

The chain has TRBV7-9 and TRBJ2-7; D may match TRBD1 or TRBD2 (5 bases each). Trimming cost V 6 bases and J 3 bases, with 18 bases left between them. Germline CDR1 is SEHNR and CDR2 is FQNEAQ (reference sequence). The CDR3 consists of 15 residues. The chain's CDR3 is CASSSSGDSHYEQYF. CDR3 bases: TGTGCCAGCAGTTCAAGCGGAGACAGCCACTACGAGCAGTACTTC.

The gene calls are TRBV5-6 and TRBJ1-3; D is possibly TRBD1 (6 bases). CDR1 is SGHDT and CDR2 is YYEEEE in the germline V gene. The ends were cut back, 0 bases at V and 0 bases at J, with 10 bases in the middle. This CDR3 comprises 16 residues. The CDR3 here is CASSLERGGSGNTIYF. In DNA form, the CDR3 reads TGTGCCAGCAGCTTGGAGAGAGGGGGCTCTGGAAACACCATATATTTT.

CDR3 bases: TGCGCCAGCAGCTTGCGGGGGACAGAAGAGACCCAGTACTTC. It codes for CASSLRGTEETQYF. The chain links TRBV5-1 to TRBJ2-5; D possibly corresponds to TRBD1 (7 bases). This CDR3 is built from 14 residues. CDR1 SGHRS and CDR2 YFSETQ come from the germline V gene. V was clipped by 1 base and J by 3 bases, with 10 bases between them.

The rearrangement joins TRBV6-6 to TRBJ1-5, with 8 bases aligning to TRBD1. Germline CDR1 is MNHNY and CDR2 is SVGAGI (reference sequence). This CDR3 has 13 amino acids. Losses at the gene ends were 6 bases for V and 7 bases for J; bases not matched to a gene: 5. The CDR3: CASSPTGEQPQHF. The DNA for the CDR3 is TGTGCCAGCAGCCCGACAGGGGAACAGCCCCAGCATTTT.

The chain combines TRBV7-2 with TRBJ2-1; D is unresolved. V lost 1 base, J lost 8 bases, and 12 bases lay in between. The germline gives CDR1 SGHTA, CDR2 FQGNSA. This CDR3 region has 14 residues. The CDR3 bases are TGTGCCAGCAGCTTAGGACTGGCGGTCCATGAGCAGTTCTTC. Amino acid sequence: CASSLGLAVHEQFF.

CDR3 region: CSARDWGPPSSYNEQFF. CDR3 in DNA: TGCAGTGCTAGAGATTGGGGACCCCCAAGCTCCTACAATGAGCAGTTCTTC. V and J are TRBV20-1 and TRBJ2-1; D may be TRBD1 or TRBD2 (5 bases each). Looked up from germline, CDR1 is DFQATT and CDR2 is SNEGSKA (reference sequence). The CDR3 spans 17 residues. V dropped 0 bases and J dropped 0 bases, with 15 bases sitting between them.

The rearrangement links TRBV9 to TRBJ2-2, with 7 bases matching TRBD2. Trimming cost V 0 bases and J 2 bases; bases outside gene matches: 4. The germline gives CDR1 SGDLS, CDR2 YYNGEE. There are 16 residues in the CDR3. In DNA form, the CDR3 reads TGTGCCAGCAGCGTAGCTCCGACTAGCAACACCGGGGAGCTGTTTTTT. It translates to CASSVAPTSNTGELFF.

V gene TRBV5-1 combines with J gene TRBJ1-2; 10 bases agree with TRBD1. V shed 3 bases and J 3 bases; nucleotides not matched to a gene: 5. The CDR3 loop spans 15 amino acids. Germline V lookup: CDR1 SGHRS, CDR2 YFSETQ. As DNA, the CDR3 is TGCGCCAGCAGCTACAGGACAGGGGGAGACTATGGCTACACCTTC. As protein: CASSYRTGGDYGYTF.

This chain connects TRBV7-9 to TRBJ2-3, with no clear D. V lost 6 bases, J lost 5 bases, and 6 bases lay in between. The CDR3 sequence is 11 residues long. CDR1 and CDR2 (germline): SEHNR, FQNEAQ (reference sequence). Here the CDR3 reads CASSPRDTQYF. The CDR3 DNA reads TGTGCCAGCAGTCCACGAGATACGCAGTATTTT.

This clonotype appeared once. J is TRBJ1-5 and V is TRBV30; no firm D call. Germline assignment: CDR1 GTSNPN and CDR2 SVGIG (reference sequence). Trimming removed 0 bases at V and 0 bases at J, with 12 bases between. The CDR3 totals 16 residues. Here the CDR3 reads CAWSVHDFYSNQPQHF. The CDR3 DNA is TGTGCCTGGAGTGTACACGACTTTTATAGCAATCAGCCCCAGCATTTT.

J is TRBJ2-5 and V is TRBV10-3; TRBD2 matches at 9 bases. This CDR3 is 15 amino acids long. Germline V CDR1 and CDR2: ENHRY, SYGVKD. The junction had 6 bases not matched to a gene; V was cut back by 3 bases and J by 4 bases. CDR3 nucleotides: TGTGCCATCAGTGATGCTAGCGGGGCCTCAGAGACCCAGTACTTC. It encodes CAISDASGASETQYF.

The chain couples TRBV20-1 to TRBJ1-1; 8 nucleotides agree with TRBD1. V lost 0 bases and J lost 7; bases outside the gene matches: 16. Germline lookup yields CDR1 DFQATT and CDR2 SNEGSKA (reference sequence). The CDR3 totals 17 residues. This CDR3 is CSARDLWQGADGGEAFF. The CDR3 DNA follows: TGCAGTGCTAGAGATCTCTGGCAGGGGGCTGATGGGGGTGAAGCTTTCTTT.

The chain uses TRBV5-1 and TRBJ2-7; TRBD1 matches at 7 bases. Germline CDR1 reads SGHRS; CDR2 reads YFSETQ. V shed 1 base, J shed 3 bases, and the junction held 13 bases outside the gene matches. This CDR3 contains 17 residues. The CDR3 reads CASSLRSTGSMDYEQYF. Here the CDR3 DNA reads TGCGCCAGCAGCTTGCGGTCGACAGGGAGCATGGACTACGAGCAGTACTTC.

This clonotype was detected once. The rearrangement joins TRBV19 to TRBJ2-1; 11 bases line up with TRBD2. Germline V gene lookup returns CDR1 LNHDA and CDR2 SQIVND (reference sequence). CDR3 length equals 17 residues. With V trimmed by 4 bases and J by 4 bases, 9 bases remained unmatched. Here the CDR3 DNA reads TGTGCCAGTAGTACCTTTACGACTAGCGGGATATACAATGAGCAGTTCTTC. Amino acid sequence: CASSTFTTSGIYNEQFF.

The gene calls are TRBV9 and TRBJ1-2; no definite D call. This CDR3 comprises 15 residues. Looked up from germline, CDR1 is SGDLS and CDR2 is YYNGEE. V dropped 4 bases and J dropped 3 bases, with 16 bases sitting between them. The CDR3 loop reads CASSPRAWFDYGYTF. For the CDR3, the DNA is TGTGCCAGCAGCCCCCGGGCCTGGTTTGACTATGGCTACACCTTC. Full variable domain (outside the CDR3, taken from reference TRBV9 and TRBJ1-2): DSGVTQTPKHLITATGQRVTLRCSPRSGDLSVYWYQQSLDQGLQFLIQYYNGEERAKGNILERFSAQQFPDLHSELNLSSLELGDSALYFCASSPRAWFDYGYTFGSGTRLTVV.

The rearrangement links TRBV20-1 to TRBJ2-3; a weak D match, TRBD1 (5 bases). The V gene lost 6 bases and the J gene lost 4 bases, with 14 bases spanning the gap. CDR3 length: 13 residues. Germline lookup yields CDR1 DFQATT and CDR2 SNEGSKA (reference sequence). The CDR3 loop is CSADSPSPDTQYF. In DNA form, the CDR3 reads TGCAGTGCCGACAGTCCGAGTCCAGATACGCAGTATTTT.

The chain uses TRBV3-1 and TRBJ1-1, with D perhaps TRBD1 (6 bases). Germline V lookup: CDR1 LGHDT, CDR2 YNNKEL (reference sequence). The CDR3 extends over 15 amino acids. The germline V and J ends were trimmed by 2 bases and 0 bases, with 10 bases remaining between them. The CDR3 here is CASSQFTGLNTEAFF. The CDR3 DNA reads TGTGCCAGCAGCCAATTTACAGGGCTGAACACTGAAGCTTTCTTT.

This chain joins TRBV29-1 and TRBJ1-1; TRBD1 agrees at 10 bases. The CDR3 totals 15 residues. Germline V gene sequence: CDR1 SQVTM, CDR2 ANQGSEA. Trimming took 4 bases from V and 2 from J; bases not matched to a gene: 7. CDR3 DNA sequence: TGCAGCGTTGCCCCCGGACAGGGGGGCAACACTGAAGCTTTCTTT. Its protein is CSVAPGQGGNTEAFF.

The rearrangement uses TRBV20-1 and TRBJ2-5, with D tentatively TRBD2 (6 bases). Trimming removed 3 bases at V and 3 bases at J, with 11 bases between. The CDR3 extends over 13 amino acids. Germline assignment: CDR1 DFQATT and CDR2 SNEGSKA (reference sequence). CDR3 bases: TGCAGTGCTAGGGGGGACTCCAAAGAGACCCAGTACTTC. Translating gives CSARGDSKETQYF.

The CDR3 is CSAQSNLYGNTIYF. The CDR3 nucleotides read TGCAGTGCGCAAAGTAACCTCTATGGAAACACCATATATTTT. The V and J genes are TRBV20-1 and TRBJ1-3; D not resolved. Germline V gene data show CDR1 as DFQATT and CDR2 as SNEGSKA (reference sequence). This CDR3 is built from 14 residues. V was clipped by 6 bases and J by 3 bases, with 15 bases between them.

This chain uses TRBV7-6 with TRBJ1-1; D is unresolved. Germline CDR1 and CDR2: SGHVS and FNYEAQ. V was clipped by 1 base and J by 1 base, with 10 bases between them. The CDR3 is 15 amino acids. The CDR3 loop reads CASSLVASGNTEAFF. CDR3 DNA sequence: TGTGCCAGCAGCTTAGTGGCCAGCGGGAACACTGAAGCTTTCTTT.